The rows below give T cell receptor beta chains drawn from one sample of a study of Graves' ophthalmopathy and Graves' hyperthyroidism. TCRdb re-analysed the multiplex PCR reads in MiXCR, keeping a single row per CDR3 protein. The sample contains 650,000 to 800,000 distinct CDR3 sequences, about 41% of which appear only once. Input material: peripheral blood. Every receptor here comes from an adult man with Graves' ophthalmopathy. The CDR3 runs from the conserved cysteine through the conserved F or W. Fields, in order: V gene, J gene, clone size, D gene, CDR3 DNA, CDR3 protein. The D gene is left open where the match is weak. Rows may omit the clone size; those that give it use once, few, many or a size class.

>TRBV7-2|TRBJ2-7|.|TRBD2
TGTGCCAGCAGCACCTCGGGGGGCGAGCAGTACTTC
CASSTSGGEQYF
>TRBV24-1|TRBJ1-2|many|.
TGTGCCACCAGTGGCCCCCGGGGGCAGGACTATGGCTACACCTTC
CATSGPRGQDYGYTF
>TRBV24-1|TRBJ1-5|.|.
TGTGCCACCAGTGATCGCCGGGAGGCGGGTACCCCCCAGCATTTT
CATSDRREAGTPQHF
>TRBV6-1|TRBJ1-1|.|TRBD1
TGTGCCAGTCAATGGGACAGGGCAAACACTGAAGCTTTCTTT
CASQWDRANTEAFF
>TRBV7-8|TRBJ2-7|.|.
TGTGCCGGCAGCTTAGAACTCAACTCCTACGAGCAGTACTTC
CAGSLELNSYEQYF
>TRBV11-2|TRBJ1-2|.|TRBD1
TGTGCCAGCAGCTCAACCCGGGACAGGGGTAATGGCTACACCTTC
CASSSTRDRGNGYTF
>TRBV14|TRBJ2-1|.|.
TGTGCCAGCAGCCCCCCCCGTGGGGGAGAAAGGTTCTTC
CASSPPRGGERFF
>TRBV30|TRBJ1-5|.|.
TGTGCCTGGAGTGTATCCCAAGGCAATCAGCCCCAGCATTTT
CAWSVSQGNQPQHF
>TRBV5-7|TRBJ2-5|many|TRBD2
TGTGCCAGCAGCTTTACCGCGGGGGGCATGGAGACCCAGTACTTC
CASSFTAGGMETQYF
>TRBV20-1|TRBJ1-1|.|.
TGCAGTGGCGTACAGGGGAACACTGAAGCTTTCTTT
CSGVQGNTEAFF
>TRBV10-3|TRBJ2-7|.|.
TGTGCCATCAGTGAAGGGCCTGTAAACGGCAAGCAGTACTTC
CAISEGPVNGKQYF
>TRBV5-5|TRBJ1-3|.|.
TGTGCCAGCACCAGGGGCGACTCTGGAAACACCATATATTTT
CASTRGDSGNTIYF
>TRBV2|TRBJ1-1|many|.
TGTGCCAGCAGTGAAGCACCGTCCGCGGAAGCTTTCTTT
CASSEAPSAEAFF
>TRBV6-5|TRBJ1-5|once|.
TGTGCCAGCAGGCCCGGGACTACACCCAAGCATTTT
CASRPGTTPKHF
>TRBV4-2|TRBJ1-6|.|TRBD1
TGTGTCAGCAGCCCAGATGACAGGGTAAATTCACCCCTCCACTTT
CVSSPDDRVNSPLHF
>TRBV9|TRBJ2-5|many|.
TGTGCCAGCAGCGTAGGGACAGTTGGAGAGACCCAGTACTTC
CASSVGTVGETQYF
>TRBV7-9|TRBJ2-2|.|.
TGTGCCAGCAGAGCTGGACCGGGCTCTCAGGCCGGGGAGCTGTTTTTT
CASRAGPGSQAGELFF
>TRBV4-2|TRBJ2-5|.|TRBD2
TGTGCCAGCAGCCAAGAAGGAACGGCTAGCGGTGAGACCCAGTACTTC
CASSQEGTASGETQYF
>TRBV20-1|TRBJ1-5|many|TRBD1
TGCAGTGCTCTTCGACAGGGTATCGATCAGCCCCAGCATTTT
CSALRQGIDQPQHF
>TRBV14|TRBJ1-4|many|.
TGTGCCAGCAGCCAACAGTCAAATGAAAAACTGTTTTTT
CASSQQSNEKLFF
>TRBV2|TRBJ1-1|many|.
TGTGCCAGCAGTGAACGGGAAACTACAGAAGCTTTCTTT
CASSERETTEAFF
>TRBV12-5|TRBJ1-5|many|.
TGTGCTAGTGATTCGGGGTTCAATCAGCCCCAGCATTTT
CASDSGFNQPQHF
>TRBV12-3/TRBV12-4|TRBJ1-4|many|.
TGTGCCAGCAGTTTAATCCAGGGGCAGAGTGAAAAACTGTTTTTT
CASSLIQGQSEKLFF
>TRBV19|TRBJ2-2|.|TRBD2
TGTGCCAGTAGTATCCTCGGACTAGCGGGGGGGAACACCGGGGAGCTGTTTTTT
CASSILGLAGGNTGELFF
>TRBV24-1|TRBJ1-6|.|.
TGTGCCACCAGTGCTAGGGGCAGGATCGATAATTCACCCCTCCACTTT
CATSARGRIDNSPLHF
>TRBV29-1|TRBJ2-7|.|.
TGCAGCTTGGCCGGCGGGACGGAGCAGTACTTC
CSLAGGTEQYF
>TRBV5-1|TRBJ2-2|.|.
TGCGCCAGCAGCTCGCTTACGATGAGGGACACCGGGGAGCTGTTTTTT
CASSSLTMRDTGELFF
>TRBV12-3/TRBV12-4|TRBJ1-1|.|TRBD1
TGTGCTAGTCCAGGGACAGTCAACACTGAAGCTTTCTTT
CASPGTVNTEAFF
>TRBV2|TRBJ1-4|.|.
TGTGCCAGCAGTTCACAGGGAGCTAATGAAAAACTGTTTTTT
CASSSQGANEKLFF
>TRBV7-2|TRBJ1-6|.|.
TGTGCCAGCAGCTTAGCCGCGTTCCAGGGCTATAATTCACCCCCCCACTTT
CASSLAAFQGYNSPPHF
>TRBV7-9|TRBJ1-1|.|.
TGTGCCAGCAGCCCAGGAGTAACCTATAACACTGAAGCTTTCTTT
CASSPGVTYNTEAFF
>TRBV29-1|TRBJ2-2|many|.
TGCAGCGCTGAATCCTCTACCCGCTCCGGGGAGCTGTTTTTT
CSAESSTRSGELFF